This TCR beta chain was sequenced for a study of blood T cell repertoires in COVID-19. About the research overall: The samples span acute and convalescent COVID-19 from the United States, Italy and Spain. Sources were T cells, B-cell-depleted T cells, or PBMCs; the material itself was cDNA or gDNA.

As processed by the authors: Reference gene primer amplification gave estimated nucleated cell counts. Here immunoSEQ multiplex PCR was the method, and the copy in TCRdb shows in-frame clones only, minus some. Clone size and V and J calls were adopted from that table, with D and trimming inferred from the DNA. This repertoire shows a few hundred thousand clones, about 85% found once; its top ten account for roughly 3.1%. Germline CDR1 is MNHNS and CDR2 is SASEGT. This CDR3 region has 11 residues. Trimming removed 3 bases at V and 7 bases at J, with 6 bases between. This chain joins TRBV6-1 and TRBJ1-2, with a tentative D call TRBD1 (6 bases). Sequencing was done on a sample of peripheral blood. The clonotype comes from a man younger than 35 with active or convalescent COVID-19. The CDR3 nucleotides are TGTGCCAGCAGTGACAGGGGTGGCTACACCTTC. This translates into CASSDRGGYTF.